The 30 T cell receptor beta chains listed next were all sequenced from one sample in a study of regulatory T cells in long-lasting Graves disease. Arm-PCR of CDR3 regions and iRepertoire HTBI primers were used to build TCR beta libraries. Each CDR3 protein is one row after TCRdb ran MiXCR on the multiplex PCR reads. The sample carries more than 300,000 distinct CDR3 sequences, around 11% recorded once. Specified time point: newly diagnosed GD, antithyroid drugs for less than 3 months. RNA isolated from PBMCs was used to make the TCR library. These data also formed part of another study, on T cells in Graves' hyperthyroidism and ophthalmopathy.

The sample in question was peripheral blood mononuclear cells (PBMCs), obtained at new diagnosis, from a patient treated with antithyroid drugs. These receptors came from a woman aged 18-29 years with Graves disease.

This clonotype was found a few times. The chain carries TRBV7-3 and TRBJ2-5; the match to TRBD2 covers 12 bases. The CDR3 is 15 residues long. The trim removed 5 bases at V and 4 bases at J, leaving 5 bases unmatched. The germline V gene encodes CDR1 SGHTA and CDR2 FQGTGA. The CDR3 DNA follows: TGTGCCAGCAGCCCTAGCGGGGGGGCCGGAGAGACCCAGTACTTC. Residues: CASSPSGGAGETQYF.

This clonotype was detected many times. This chain uses TRBV9 with TRBJ2-7; D possibly uses TRBD1 or TRBD2 (5 bases each). In germline, CDR1 is SGDLS, CDR2 YYNGEE. The CDR3 contains 16 residues. V was clipped by 3 bases and J by 1 base, with 17 bases between them. DNA for the CDR3: TGTGCCAGCAGCGAATATCTTGGGACGGCTTCCTACGAGCAGTACTTC. Protein: CASSEYLGTASYEQYF.

Note on this clonotype: This clone may be a read error of a much larger clone one base away. The CDR3 does not end in the conserved phenylalanine or tryptophan, so this is likely a read error. CDR3 sequence reads: CAISGGTYQETQYS. CDR3 DNA: TGTGCCATCAGTGGAGGCACGTACCAAGAGACCCAGTACTCC. This chain joins TRBV10-2 and TRBJ2-5; weak D call: TRBD2 (5 bases). CDR1 is WSHSY, CDR2 SAAADI, per germline. The CDR3 runs 14 residues.

The sample holds a few counts of this clonotype. This sequence joins TRBV9 and TRBJ2-1, with D perhaps TRBD2 (7 bases). V was clipped by 3 bases and J by 7 bases, with 17 bases between them. The CDR3 length is 15 residues. Germline loops: CDR1 SGDLS, CDR2 YYNGEE. The CDR3 nucleotides read TGTGCCAGCAGCGCTGGGGGGGGGGCATCTAATGAGCAGTTCTTC. This gives the protein CASSAGGGASNEQFF.

V gene TRBV4-3 combines with J gene TRBJ2-1; D unresolved. The germline V gene encodes CDR1 LGHNA and CDR2 YSLEER. The CDR3 has 17 amino acids. Trimming left V 0 bases short and J 3 bases short, with 15 bases between. The CDR3, as DNA: TGCGCCAGCAGCCAAGATGCGTCGTCTACACTCTACAATGAGCAGTTCTTC. It specifies CASSQDASSTLYNEQFF.

This clonotype was counted many times. This sequence joins TRBV24-1 and TRBJ2-7; TRBD2 matches 8 bases. The V and J ends lost 0 bases and 4 bases, in that order; junction bases with no gene match: 4. Looked up from germline, CDR1 is KGHDR and CDR2 is SFDVKD. This CDR3 is built from 15 residues. CDR3 in DNA: TGTGCCACCAGTGATTTGAGTAGCGGGAAATACGAGCAGTACTTC. It is translated as CATSDLSSGKYEQYF.

The chain employs TRBV6-1 and TRBJ2-7; 7 bases line up with TRBD2. There are 11 residues in the CDR3. Germline V CDR1 and CDR2: MNHNS, SASEGT. Germline trimming cut 8 bases from V and 6 bases from J; bases unmatched to any gene: 4. CDR3 DNA sequence: TGTGCCAGCGGGAGGGGTCTCGAGCAGTACTTC. Its translation is CASGRGLEQYF.

This clonotype was seen a few times. The rearrangement links TRBV20-1 to TRBJ1-5; weak D call: TRBD1 (6 bases). The CDR3 spans 16 residues. Germline lookup yields CDR1 DFQATT and CDR2 SNEGSKA (reference sequence). The CDR3 region has the DNA TGCCCCGTCTCGGGGGACAACCCTTATAGCAATCAGCCCCAGCATTTT. Amino acids: CPVSGDNPYSNQPQHF.

The rearrangement uses TRBV6-1 and TRBJ1-2, with 7 nucleotides matching TRBD1. V shed 7 bases and J 5 bases; nucleotides not matched to a gene: 4. Germline V gene data show CDR1 as MNHNS and CDR2 as SASEGT. This CDR3 has 12 amino acids. The CDR3 here is CASNWGQYGYTF. In nucleotides, the CDR3 is TGTGCCAGCAACTGGGGACAGTATGGCTACACCTTC.

V and J are TRBV7-2 and TRBJ2-7, with TRBD2 identical over 7 bases. Germline V lookup: CDR1 SGHTA, CDR2 FQGNSA. The V and J ends lost 1 base and 4 bases, in that order; junction bases with no gene match: 7. The CDR3 runs to 15 residues. In DNA, the CDR3 is TGTGCCAGCAGCTTAGTGACGGGAGGAATGTACGAGCAGTACTTC. This sequence encodes CASSLVTGGMYEQYF.

This clonotype has at least ten counts. The chain is built from TRBV7-9 and TRBJ1-5; TRBD1 might be the D (6 bases). This CDR3 has 14 amino acids. V dropped 3 bases and J dropped 7 bases, with 13 bases sitting between them. Per germline, CDR1 SEHNR and CDR2 FQNEAQ (reference sequence). CDR3: CASSLGAGPQPQHF. The CDR3 nucleotides are TGTGCCAGCAGCTTGGGGGCAGGGCCACAGCCCCAGCATTTT.

This clonotype appeared many times. J is TRBJ1-2 and V is TRBV5-1; 7 nucleotides align to TRBD1. The J segment lost 10 bases and the V segment lost 1 base, leaving 4 bases of the junction unmatched. CDR1 and CDR2 from the germline V gene are SGHRS and YFSETQ. This CDR3 is built from 12 residues. The CDR3 loop reads CASSLNRGLYTF. The CDR3 DNA is TGCGCCAGCAGCTTGAACAGGGGCCTCTACACCTTC.

This clonotype was picked up many times. V and J are TRBV20-1 and TRBJ2-2; D perhaps matches TRBD1 (6 bases). The CDR3 extends over 17 amino acids. Trimming pared 0 bases from V and 0 bases from J, leaving 14 bases between. From germline, CDR1 is DFQATT and CDR2 SNEGSKA (reference sequence). The CDR3 DNA reads as TGCAGTGCTAGAGATCTCGAACGACAGGCGAACACCGGGGAGCTGTTTTTT. It yields the protein CSARDLERQANTGELFF.

This clonotype was seen at least ten times. The rearrangement joins TRBV20-1 to TRBJ2-1; 7 bases match TRBD2. The germline V gene encodes CDR1 DFQATT and CDR2 SNEGSKA (reference sequence). The CDR3 consists of 15 residues. V shed 1 base, J shed 5 bases, and the junction held 8 bases outside the gene matches. In DNA, the CDR3 is TGCAGTGCTAGAGTTCGTCTAGCGGAAAACAATGAGCAGTTCTTC. Its protein is CSARVRLAENNEQFF.

This chain connects TRBV12-3 or TRBV12-4 to TRBJ1-1, with D unresolved. CDR3 length: 15 residues. V lost 0 bases and J lost 2, with 10 bases in between. As DNA, the CDR3 is TGTGCCAGCAGTTTAGCGCAAATGGTAAACACTGAAGCTTTCTTT. Its protein product is CASSLAQMVNTEAFF.

Many counts were recorded for this clonotype. The chain couples TRBV4-2 to TRBJ1-2; perhaps TRBD1 as D (6 bases). Trimming removed 1 base at V and 1 base at J, with 16 bases between. Germline lookup yields CDR1 LGHNA and CDR2 YNFKEQ. This CDR3 has 17 amino acids. CDR3 in amino acids: CASSQGLDRPFNYGYTF. The CDR3 DNA follows: TGTGCCAGCAGCCAAGGACTCGACAGGCCCTTTAACTATGGCTACACCTTC.

This clonotype was picked up a small number of times. V gene TRBV4-1 combines with J gene TRBJ2-1; D might be TRBD1 (6 bases). The ends were cut back, 1 base at V and 8 bases at J, with 12 bases in the middle. Germline V gene sequence: CDR1 MGHRA, CDR2 YSYEKL. The CDR3 length is 14 residues. The CDR3 DNA sequence: TGCGCCAGCAGCCAAGGTACAGGGCGGGATGAGCAGTTCTTC. Encoded protein: CASSQGTGRDEQFF.

Ten or more counts support this clonotype. J is TRBJ2-1 and V is TRBV6-2 or TRBV6-3, with D maybe TRBD2 (5 bases). The germline V gene has CDR1 MNHEY and CDR2 SVGEGT. The CDR3 extends over 13 amino acids. Trimming removed 5 bases at V and 9 bases at J, with 14 bases between. The CDR3 DNA sequence: TGTGCCAGCAGTCCTACGCAGGCGGGTGAGCAGTTCTTC. Translation gives CASSPTQAGEQFF.

This clonotype was counted at least ten times. The chain combines TRBV6-1 with TRBJ1-5; possibly TRBD1 for D (6 bases). V gave up 5 bases and J gave up 6 bases, with 8 bases separating them. Germline CDR1 MNHNS, CDR2 SASEGT. This CDR3 is built from 12 residues. CDR3: CASSPGAQPQHF. Written as DNA, the CDR3 is TGTGCCAGCAGTCCAGGGGCTCAGCCCCAGCATTTT.

This clonotype was detected ten times or more. This sequence joins TRBV7-9 and TRBJ2-2, with TRBD2 identical over 8 bases. The germline CDR1 and CDR2 sequences are SEHNR and FQNEAQ (reference sequence). The CDR3 runs to 14 residues. V trimming: 4 bases; J trimming: 7 bases; junction bases outside the gene matches: 5. Here the CDR3 reads CASSWIAGLGELFF. The CDR3 coding sequence is TGTGCCAGCAGCTGGATAGCGGGGCTCGGGGAGCTGTTTTTT.

The table lists this clonotype with many counts. The V call is TRBV5-6, the J call TRBJ1-2; TRBD1 matches 7 bases. The CDR3 extends over 15 amino acids. J gave up 2 bases and V 2 bases, and 6 bases lay outside the gene matches. Germline CDR1 and CDR2: SGHDT and YYEEEE. CDR3 loop: CASSLQGRVNYGYTF. The CDR3 nucleotides are TGTGCCAGCAGCTTACAGGGGAGAGTCAACTATGGCTACACCTTC.

This clonotype was observed many times. CDR3 DNA: TGCAGCGTTGATCAGGACAGGGGGAAAGGCGAGCAGTACTTC. Its protein product is CSVDQDRGKGEQYF. The chain recombines TRBV29-1 with TRBJ2-7; 10 bases are a match to TRBD1. Trimming removed 3 bases from V and 6 bases from J; junction bases left unmatched: 8. Germline lookup yields CDR1 SQVTM and CDR2 ANQGSEA. The CDR3 has 14 residues.

As to this clonotype: This sequence may be a read error, since a much larger clone differs from it by one base. The chain has TRBV28 and TRBJ1-1; D is unclear. V was shortened by 10 bases and J by 5 bases, with 8 bases between the two germline ends. The germline V gene has CDR1 MDHEN and CDR2 SYDVKM. The CDR3 length is 10 residues. The DNA for the CDR3 is TGTGCCATCGCAGGAACTGAAGCTTTCTTT. It yields the protein CAIAGTEAFF.

This clonotype has at least ten counts. The CDR3 DNA is TGTGCCAGCAGTTTACGAAGACCGGGCCAAGCTTTCTTT. Translation: CASSLRRPGQAFF. This chain connects TRBV12-3 or TRBV12-4 to TRBJ1-1; D is unresolved. CDR3 size: 13 residues. V shed 2 bases and J shed 9 bases, with 13 bases lying between them.

This clonotype was seen repeatedly, ten times or more. The rearrangement uses TRBV28 and TRBJ2-3; D gene unclear. Trimming shortened V by 5 bases and J by 2 bases, and 8 bases separated the two germline ends. CDR1 and CDR2 (germline): MDHEN, SYDVKM. The CDR3 runs to 13 residues. The CDR3 is CASSLGPTDTQYF. In nucleotides, the CDR3 is TGTGCCAGCAGTCTCGGCCCCACAGATACGCAGTATTTT. Full variable domain (remainder filled in from reference TRBV28 and TRBJ2-3): DVKVTQSSRYLVKRTGEKVFLECVQDMDHENMFWYRQDPGLGLRLIYFSYDVKMKEKGDIPEGYSVSREKKERFSLILESASTNQTSMYLCASSLGPTDTQYFGPGTRLTVL.

The rearrangement links TRBV7-2 to TRBJ1-1, with 7 positions matching TRBD1. V was pared by 6 bases and J by 1 base, with 2 bases of the junction left unmatched. Germline V lookup: CDR1 SGHTA, CDR2 FQGNSA. The CDR3 length is 13 residues. The CDR3 DNA sequence: TGTGCCAGCAGGAGGGGGCGGAACACTGAAGCTTTCTTT. Translation: CASRRGRNTEAFF.

The V gene is TRBV20-1, the J gene TRBJ2-1; perhaps TRBD1 as D (5 bases). Germline V gives CDR1 DFQATT, CDR2 SNEGSKA (reference sequence). The CDR3 consists of 15 residues. The V end lost 5 bases, the J end lost 9 bases, and 23 bases lay between the germline ends. The CDR3 nucleotides are TGCAGTGCTGGAAAGGCGGCCGGCGGCAGGGTTGAGCAGTTCTTC. It encodes CSAGKAAGGRVEQFF.

In its sample, this clonotype was seen many times. V usage is TRBV7-9 and J usage is TRBJ1-5; D is unresolved. The V gene's germline CDR1 is SEHNR and CDR2 FQNEAQ (reference sequence). V was trimmed by 3 bases and J by 4 bases, leaving 13 bases between them. The CDR3 extends over 15 amino acids. The CDR3 DNA follows: TGTGCCAGCAGCTTTGGAGGACCACCTAATCAGCCCCAGCATTTT. Its translation is CASSFGGPPNQPQHF.

Many counts were recorded for this clonotype. This rearrangement joins TRBV6-5 to TRBJ1-3; D unclear. Germline CDR1 and CDR2: MNHEY and SVGAGI. The CDR3 extends over 14 amino acids. Trimming took off 2 bases at V and 0 bases at J, with 5 bases between the two ends. This chain's CDR3 is CASSYELSGNTIYF. CDR3 DNA: TGTGCCAGCAGTTACGAACTCTCTGGAAACACCATATATTTT.

This clonotype appeared many times. The chain is built from TRBV28 and TRBJ2-1; 12 nucleotides match TRBD2. CDR3 length equals 21 residues. In germline, CDR1 is MDHEN, CDR2 SYDVKM. V lost 9 bases to trimming and J lost 0 bases; unmatched junction nucleotides: 21. Here the CDR3 DNA reads TGTGCCAGTCCTCCCCCACTATTCGGACTAGCGGGAAGCAGCTCCTACAATGAGCAGTTCTTC. It codes for CASPPPLFGLAGSSSYNEQFF.